Each of the 23 T cell receptor beta chains below was sequenced from the same sample in a study of blood T cell repertoires in COVID-19. Sequencing was performed with immunoSEQ multiplex PCR; in TCRdb, only in-frame clones are kept and a portion is missing. The sample lists 200,000 or so clones, roughly 80% occurring once. The material sequenced was peripheral blood. The receptors were gathered from an elderly woman with COVID-19, enrolled during active disease.

The CDR3, as DNA: TGTGCCAGCAGCGTAGGGGCGGGGAGCACAGATACGCAGTATTTT. It encodes CASSVGAGSTDTQYF. The chain joins TRBV9 to TRBJ2-3; possibly TRBD2 for D (6 bases). Germline V gives CDR1 SGDLS, CDR2 YYNGEE. V gave up 0 bases and J gave up 0 bases, with 8 bases separating them. The CDR3 is made up of 15 amino acids.

This clone was found once. The rearrangement uses TRBV11-2 and TRBJ2-1; 7 positions agree with TRBD2. Germline V gene lookup returns CDR1 SGHAT and CDR2 FQNNGV. J lost 8 bases, V lost 5 bases, and 18 bases had no gene match. CDR3 length: 17 residues. The CDR3 nucleotides are TGTGCCAGCAGCCCGCCGATAGGACTAGAACATATAGATGAGCAGTTCTTC. Its protein product is CASSPPIGLEHIDEQFF.

At least ten counts were recorded for this clone. Compared with germline, one end of the junction differs, possibly owing to a read error. The chain recombines TRBV7-2 with TRBJ1-3; possibly TRBD1 for D (5 bases). There are 12 residues in the CDR3. CDR1 SGHTA and CDR2 FQGNSA come from the germline V gene. The chain's CDR3 is CASSPSGGPGAF. The CDR3 bases are TGTGCCAGCAGCCCTAGCGGGGGTCCGGGCGCGTTT. The whole variable domain, remainder taken from reference TRBV7-2 and TRBJ1-3, is GAGVSQSPSNKVTEKGKDVELRCDPISGHTALYWYRQSLGQGLEFLIYFQGNSAPDKSGLPSDRFSAERTGGSVSTLTIQRTQQEDSAVYLCASSPSGGPGAFGEGSWLTVV.

CDR3 coding DNA: TGCGCCAGCAGGGCCGGGACAGGGACCTTGAACACTGAAGCTTTCTTT. Its translation is CASRAGTGTLNTEAFF. The chain uses TRBV5-1 and TRBJ1-1; TRBD1 matches 9 bases. CDR1 and CDR2 from the germline V gene are SGHRS and YFSETQ. With V trimmed by 5 bases and J by 0 bases, 8 bases remained unmatched. The CDR3 loop spans 16 amino acids.

The V gene is TRBV9, the J gene TRBJ2-3; D is perhaps TRBD2 (5 bases). V dropped 2 bases and J dropped 1 base, with 8 bases sitting between them. The CDR3 covers 14 residues. CDR1 is SGDLS, CDR2 YYNGEE, per germline. CDR3 protein: CASSVEVRTDTQYF. DNA for the CDR3: TGTGCCAGCAGCGTGGAGGTTCGCACAGATACGCAGTATTTT.

The genes are TRBV3-1 (or the pseudogene TRBV3-2) and TRBJ2-1, with 12 bases fitting TRBD2. CDR1 and CDR2 from the germline V gene are LGHDT and YNNKEL (reference sequence). The CDR3 loop spans 16 amino acids. Trimming cost V 8 bases and J 9 bases; bases outside gene matches: 14. CDR3 DNA sequence: TGTGCCAGCCGCACTACGTCTAGCGGGGGGGCAGGTGAGCAGTTCTTC. Encoded protein: CASRTTSSGGAGEQFF.

In its sample, this clone was seen once. The V gene is TRBV6-5, the J gene TRBJ2-1; a possible D gene is TRBD1 (5 bases). Germline assignment: CDR1 MNHEY and CDR2 SVGAGI. The CDR3 totals 13 residues. V was trimmed by 6 bases and J by 8 bases, leaving 14 bases between them. The CDR3 nucleotides read TGTGCCAGCAGGAGAAGGCAGGGCCATGAGCAGTTCTTC. Translation: CASRRRQGHEQFF.

This sequence joins TRBV5-6 and TRBJ2-7, with 8 bases matching TRBD2. There are 15 residues in the CDR3. CDR1 is SGHDT, CDR2 YYEEEE, per germline. V dropped 4 bases and J dropped 3; count of bases not matched to a gene: 9. The CDR3 nucleotides are TGTGCCAGCAGCATCGGACTAGCTAGCGTCTACGAGCAGTACTTC. Its protein product is CASSIGLASVYEQYF.

The genes are TRBV7-9 and TRBJ1-2, with 8 nucleotides matching TRBD1. Germline V lookup: CDR1 SEHNR, CDR2 FQNEAQ (reference sequence). The J segment lost 4 bases and the V segment lost 2 bases, leaving 6 bases of the junction unmatched. There are 15 residues in the CDR3. The CDR3 loop is CASSLPDRGGYGYTF. The CDR3 nucleotides read TGTGCCAGCAGCTTACCCGACAGGGGCGGCTATGGCTACACCTTC.

The rearrangement links TRBV18 to TRBJ1-2, with 7 bases matching TRBD1. The V and J ends lost 6 bases and 1 base, in that order; junction bases with no gene match: 8. The V gene's germline CDR1 is KGHSH and CDR2 LQKENI. This CDR3 has 15 residues. The CDR3 DNA sequence: TGTGCCAGCTCCTTAGGGGGCAACCTTAACTATGGCTACACCTTC. Protein sequence: CASSLGGNLNYGYTF.

The chain employs TRBV7-9 and TRBJ2-5; 7 bases line up with TRBD2. Germline V gives CDR1 SEHNR, CDR2 FQNEAQ (reference sequence). V trimming: 7 bases; J trimming: 4 bases; junction bases outside the gene matches: 9. CDR3 length equals 14 residues. CDR3 loop: CASTSGALRETQYF. Written as DNA, the CDR3 is TGTGCCAGCACCAGCGGGGCCCTCAGAGAGACCCAGTACTTC. The complete variable domain, with remaining parts taken from reference TRBV7-9 and TRBJ2-5, reads DTGVSQNPRHKITKRGQNVTFRCDPISEHNRLYWYRQTLGQGPEFLTYFQNEAQLEKSRLLSDRFSAERPKGSFSTLEIQRTEQGDSAMYLCASTSGALRETQYFGPGTRLLVL.

The V call is TRBV9, the J call TRBJ1-1, with 7 bases fitting TRBD1. The CDR3 contains 15 residues. Looked up from germline, CDR1 is SGDLS and CDR2 is YYNGEE. J gave up 0 bases and V 4 bases, and 6 bases lay outside the gene matches. The CDR3 nucleotides read TGTGCCAGCAGCCCCCAGGGGGAGATGAACACTGAAGCTTTCTTT. It encodes CASSPQGEMNTEAFF.

The gene calls are TRBV6-2 or TRBV6-3 and TRBJ2-2, with D tentatively TRBD2 (6 bases). The CDR3 has 18 amino acids. Germline assignment: CDR1 MNHEY and CDR2 SVGEGT. Trimming took off 2 bases at V and 5 bases at J, with 21 bases between the two ends. CDR3 DNA sequence: TGTGCCAGCAGTTACGACCCAGACGGGACTCACGGGACCGGGGAGCTGTTTTTT. It specifies CASSYDPDGTHGTGELFF.

The genes are TRBV18 and TRBJ2-6; 8 positions agree with TRBD1. The CDR3 is made up of 18 amino acids. From germline, CDR1 is KGHSH and CDR2 LQKENI. With 4 bases clipped from V and 0 bases from J, the junction kept 8 bases outside the gene matches. This CDR3 reads CASSQRTGSSSGANVLTF. CDR3 sequence (DNA): TGTGCCAGCTCACAACGGACAGGGAGCAGCTCTGGGGCCAACGTCCTGACTTTC.

The gene calls are TRBV3-1 (or the pseudogene TRBV3-2) and TRBJ2-1; TRBD1 agrees at 8 bases. The germline V gene encodes CDR1 LGHDT and CDR2 YNNKEL (reference sequence). There are 12 residues in the CDR3. The junction had 2 bases not matched to a gene; V was cut back by 3 bases and J by 10 bases. Written as DNA, the CDR3 is TGTGCCAGCAGCCACAGGGGGCACGAGCAGTTCTTC. Its protein product is CASSHRGHEQFF.

The chain combines TRBV28 with TRBJ1-2; no clear D gene. V was pared by 4 bases and J by 5 bases, with 5 bases between. Germline V CDR1 and CDR2: MDHEN, SYDVKM. The CDR3 length is 11 residues. Here the CDR3 reads CASSSSYGYTF. For the CDR3, the DNA is TGTGCCAGCAGTTCCTCGTATGGCTACACCTTC.

The rearrangement uses TRBV2 and TRBJ1-2; possible D gene TRBD1, 5 bases. Between the trimmed V and J ends, which lost 6 bases and 0 bases, there was a span of 8 bases. The CDR3 is made up of 13 amino acids. The germline V gene encodes CDR1 SNHLY and CDR2 FYNNEI. CDR3 loop: CASSRQSNYGYTF. In DNA, the CDR3 is TGTGCCAGCAGCAGACAGTCTAACTATGGCTACACCTTC.

The rearrangement links TRBV11-2 to TRBJ2-7; 7 bases are shared with TRBD1. The V gene's germline CDR1 is SGHAT and CDR2 FQNNGV. Germline trimming cut 5 bases from V and 0 bases from J; bases unmatched to any gene: 7. CDR3 length: 15 amino acids. The CDR3 spells CASSTKTGVSYEQYF. DNA for the CDR3: TGTGCCAGCAGCACTAAAACAGGGGTCTCCTACGAGCAGTACTTC. The full variable domain, completed using reference TRBV11-2 and TRBJ2-7, is EAGVAQSPRYKIIEKRQSVAFWCNPISGHATLYWYQQILGQGPKLLIQFQNNGVVDDSQLPKDRFSAERLKGVDSTLKIQPAKLEDSAVYLCASSTKTGVSYEQYFGPGTRLTVT.

This chain joins TRBV7-8 and TRBJ2-7; 7 positions match TRBD1. CDR3 size: 14 residues. CDR1 is SGHVS, CDR2 FQNEAQ, per germline. Trimming took 2 bases from V and 7 from J; bases not matched to a gene: 8. The CDR3 region is CASSLLGQPYEQYF. DNA of the CDR3: TGTGCCAGCAGCTTACTGGGACAGCCGTATGAGCAGTACTTC.

The chain uses TRBV7-9 and TRBJ1-2; 11 bases match TRBD1. Germline CDR1 reads SEHNR; CDR2 reads FQNEAQ (reference sequence). The CDR3 is 16 amino acids. V trimming: 5 bases; J trimming: 5 bases; junction bases outside the gene matches: 10. The CDR3 sequence: CASSMDRGPVHYGYTF. CDR3 bases: TGTGCCAGCAGCATGGACAGGGGGCCCGTCCATTATGGCTACACCTTC.

This clone was observed a few times. The chain is built from TRBV9 and TRBJ1-2; TRBD1 aligns across 7 bases. The V and J ends lost 0 bases and 4 bases, in that order; junction bases with no gene match: 3. Germline CDR1 reads SGDLS; CDR2 reads YYNGEE. The CDR3 totals 14 residues. The CDR3 nucleotides are TGTGCCAGCAGCGTAGAAGAGGGGGCCTATGGCTACACCTTC. Its translation: CASSVEEGAYGYTF.

This clone has more than one count but fewer than ten. CDR3 sequence reads: CASSEAQSQGDGYTF. The CDR3 nucleotides read TGTGCCAGCAGTGAAGCGCAGTCTCAGGGGGATGGCTACACCTTC. The chain combines TRBV2 with TRBJ1-2; 7 bases are shared with TRBD1. The length of the CDR3 is 15 residues. Germline trimming cut 0 bases from V and 6 bases from J; bases unmatched to any gene: 7. Germline CDR1 is SNHLY and CDR2 is FYNNEI.

The rearrangement joins TRBV6-6 to TRBJ1-1; 7 bases line up with TRBD1. V lost 4 bases, J lost 2 bases, and 4 bases stayed unmatched. This CDR3 is 14 amino acids long. Germline V gene lookup returns CDR1 MNHNY and CDR2 SVGAGI (reference sequence). This CDR3 is CASSFGQDNTEAFF. CDR3 nucleotides: TGTGCCAGCAGTTTCGGACAGGATAACACTGAAGCTTTCTTT.